This T cell receptor beta chain derives from a study of identical twins. Points from the study as a whole: Conclusions relied on cross-sectional statistical analysis, not following the same donors. Sharing of beta out-of-frame sequences by twins showed a weaker excess.

A few counts support this clonotype. Its antigen remains unknown. Each CDR3 protein is one row after TCRdb ran MiXCR on the 5' RACE reads. The top ten clones hold around 1.5% of a sample with hundreds of thousands of distinct CDR3 sequences, approximately 13% of them seen once. CDR1 and CDR2 (germline): SGHRS, YFSETQ. This CDR3 comprises 16 residues. Trimming cost V 5 bases and J 6 bases, with 21 bases left between them. A further study also used this sample, focusing on yellow fever vaccine responses in identical twins.

J is TRBJ2-1 and V is TRBV5-1, with D perhaps assigned TRBD1 or TRBD2 (5 bases each). This TCR was recovered from a woman in her late teens or twenties in good health. The sequencing input was PBMCs. The CDR3 protein is CASSSVGEIRSNEQFF. The CDR3 nucleotides read TGCGCCAGCAGTTCCGTAGGGGAGATTAGATCCAATGAGCAGTTCTTC.